This record concerns one T cell receptor beta chain sequence. This entry belongs to a study of PD-L1 blockade in urothelial cancer. Method: immunoSEQ multiplex PCR; TCRdb's copy keeps in-frame clones and lacks some. The sample carries roughly 55,000 clones, just over 85% recorded once. This sample's time point: pretreatment peripheral blood. The source of this sequence is a man aged 55-75 years with urothelial cancer. The sequenced sample was PBMCs, obtained around atezolizumab (anti-PD-L1) treatment.

The CDR3 nucleotides read TGTGCCAGCAGTTTAAGCCGTAGCACAGATACGCAGTATTTT. Translated, it gives CASSLSRSTDTQYF. The genes are TRBV27 and TRBJ2-3; D is undetermined. Trimming shortened V by 2 bases and J by 0 bases, and 6 bases separated the two germline ends. Germline V lookup: CDR1 MNHEY, CDR2 SMNVEV (reference sequence). CDR3 length: 14 amino acids.